This TCR beta chain was found in a study of CD8 T cells in ankylosing spondylitis. This clonotype was found a few times. MiXCR, run by TCRdb on the 5' RACE reads, gives a single entry per CDR3 protein. Altogether about 240,000 distinct CDR3 sequences are present, around 9.1% being singletons, with the ten largest covering approximately 6.2%. The TCR was taken from a male donor with ankylosing spondylitis or in good health (not recorded which). The sample consisted of blood, either unsorted or a sorted T cell fraction (not recorded which).

The CDR3 sequence is CSASDVRSPHYEQYF. CDR3 in DNA: TGCAGTGCTAGTGACGTTAGGAGCCCCCACTACGAGCAGTACTTC. This chain joins TRBV20-1 and TRBJ2-7; D remains unclear. Between the trimmed V and J ends, which lost 3 bases and 3 bases, there was a span of 18 bases. Looked up from germline, CDR1 is DFQATT and CDR2 is SNEGSKA (reference sequence). This CDR3 is built from 15 residues.